This T cell receptor beta chain was identified during a study of blood T cells in healthy people across ages. Findings and limits, study-wide: Versus aged donors, long-lived donors had higher diversity and more naive CD4+ cells. In older individuals, TCR beta diversity per million T cells was lower, falling roughly linearly with age.

Notes on this clonotype: The antigen is unknown.

Through a sample-barcoded 5' primer and a J-beta primer mix, a second PCR was run for 7 to 11 cycles. TCRdb reprocessed the 5' RACE reads with MiXCR, giving one entry per CDR3 protein. The table includes over 700,000 distinct CDR3 sequences, approximately 53% detected once. Healthy Russian Caucasian donors spanned ages about 6 to 95 years. Every donor provided 8.5 to 10 milliliters of peripheral blood. This receptor was obtained from a man older than 75 in good health. The sequenced sample was blood.

CDR3 nucleotide sequence: TGCAGCGTTGCACGGGAACAGCTTAACTATGGCTACACCTTC. Translating it yields CSVAREQLNYGYTF. This chain connects TRBV29-1 to TRBJ1-2; D remains ambiguous. Trimming removed 4 bases at V and 1 base at J, with 13 bases between. Germline values: CDR1 SQVTM, CDR2 ANQGSEA. The CDR3 is 14 residues long.